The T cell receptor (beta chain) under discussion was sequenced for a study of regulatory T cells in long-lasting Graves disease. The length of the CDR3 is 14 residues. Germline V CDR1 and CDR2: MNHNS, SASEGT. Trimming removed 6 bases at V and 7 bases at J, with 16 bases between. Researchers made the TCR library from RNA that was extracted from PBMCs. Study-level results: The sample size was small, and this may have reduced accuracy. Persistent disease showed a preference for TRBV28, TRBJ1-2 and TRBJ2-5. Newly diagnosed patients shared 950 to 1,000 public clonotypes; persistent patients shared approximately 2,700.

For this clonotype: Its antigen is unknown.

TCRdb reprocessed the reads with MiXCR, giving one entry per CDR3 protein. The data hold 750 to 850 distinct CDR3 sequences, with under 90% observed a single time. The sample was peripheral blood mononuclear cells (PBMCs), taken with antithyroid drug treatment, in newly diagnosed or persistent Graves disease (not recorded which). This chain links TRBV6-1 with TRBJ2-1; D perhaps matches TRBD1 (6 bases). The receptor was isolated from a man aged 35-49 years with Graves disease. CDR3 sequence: CASRKGQQLNEQFF. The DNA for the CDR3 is TGTGCCAGCAGAAAGGGACAACAACTTAATGAGCAGTTCTTC.